This T cell receptor (beta chain) is drawn from a study of liver allograft versus peripheral blood T cells. Overall study: Within transplanted livers, the T cell receptor repertoires were examined and compared against the repertoires present in the peripheral blood of liver transplant recipients.

Details on this clonotype: Its antigen is unidentified. A read error is possible here, since a much larger clone lies one base away.

In TCRdb, the reads were re-called with MiXCR into one record per CDR3 protein. The repertoire holds thousands of distinct CDR3 sequences, with approximately 16% as singletons. Findings and caveats of the study: There were reportedly differences between T cell receptor repertoires inside liver allografts and those in peripheral blood.

The CDR3 loop spans 15 amino acids. The germline V gene has CDR1 MNHEY and CDR2 SVGAGI. With 6 bases removed from V and 9 bases from J, the gap between germline ends came to 23 bases. J is TRBJ1-2 and V is TRBV6-5; no firm D call. This TCR came from a human patient who had a liver transplant. Among the T cells, some may be from the graft donor. CDR3 nucleotides: TGTGCCAGCAGCCTCATGGGTGTGGGAGCGGGAAGCTACACCTTC. Encoded protein: CASSLMGVGAGSYTF.